Each of the 16 T cell receptor beta chains below was sequenced from the same sample in a study of cytomegalovirus exposure and HLA in healthy donors. With 60 Vbeta and 13 Jbeta primers, the PCR was carried out. Only in-frame clones appear in the TCRdb table, and some are missing; sequencing was by immunoSEQ multiplex PCR. The sample records roughly 110,000 clones, about 74% being singletons. Sequenced material: PBMCs. The receptors here all came from a woman aged 35 to 49 in good health and CMV-seropositive.

The chain links TRBV7-9 to TRBJ1-1, with TRBD1 identical over 7 bases. Germline V gene data show CDR1 as SEHNR and CDR2 as FQNEAQ (reference sequence). The CDR3 consists of 14 residues. V lost 6 bases and J lost 1; bases outside the gene matches: 5. CDR3 residues: CASRDGTANTEAFF. DNA of the CDR3: TGTGCCAGCAGGGACGGGACAGCGAACACTGAAGCTTTCTTT.

The CDR3: CASSARTGYGYTF. CDR3 DNA: TGTGCCAGCAGCGCCAGGACAGGCTATGGCTACACCTTC. The genes are TRBV7-9 and TRBJ1-2, with 7 bases identical to TRBD1. The V and J ends lost 5 bases and 4 bases, in that order; junction bases with no gene match: 4. Germline-derived CDR1 and CDR2 are SEHNR and FQNEAQ (reference sequence). The CDR3 extends over 13 amino acids.

The chain joins TRBV6-1 to TRBJ1-2; 7 nucleotides line up with TRBD1. Germline V gene sequence: CDR1 MNHNS, CDR2 SASEGT. Losses at the gene ends were 4 bases for V and 8 bases for J; bases not matched to a gene: 7. The CDR3 length is 13 residues. The CDR3 spells CASSGQGLVGYTF. CDR3 coding DNA: TGTGCCAGCAGTGGACAGGGTCTGGTAGGCTACACCTTC.

This chain joins TRBV25-1 and TRBJ1-3; TRBD1 aligns across 7 bases. This CDR3 region has 16 residues. CDR1 is MGHDK and CDR2 is SYGVNS in the germline V gene. V lost 6 bases and J lost 0; bases outside the gene matches: 8. CDR3 DNA: TGTGCCAGCAGAGGCCCGGGACAGATCTCTGGAAACACCATATATTTT. Encoded protein: CASRGPGQISGNTIYF. The variable domain in full, completed from reference TRBV25-1 and TRBJ1-3, reads EADIYQTPRYLVIGTGKKITLECSQTMGHDKMYWYQQDPGMELHLIHYSYGVNSTEKGDLSSESTVSRIRTEHFPLTLESARPSHTSQYLCASRGPGQISGNTIYFGEGSWLTVV.

The chain is built from TRBV6-1 and TRBJ2-7, with D possibly matching TRBD2 (6 bases). The CDR3 covers 13 residues. Trimming removed 10 bases from V and 1 base from J, with 14 bases in between. Per the germline V gene, CDR1 is MNHNS and CDR2 is SASEGT. CDR3 protein: CATFVEGSYEQYF. CDR3 nucleotide sequence: TGTGCCACCTTCGTGGAGGGTTCCTACGAGCAGTACTTC.

The chain employs TRBV19 and TRBJ1-5; D is unclear. The germline CDR1 and CDR2 sequences are LNHDA and SQIVND (reference sequence). There are 17 residues in the CDR3. Trimming cost V 4 bases and J 1 base, with 17 bases left between them. This CDR3 is CASSTTWGGVSNQPQHF. Written as DNA, the CDR3 is TGTGCCAGTAGTACTACCTGGGGAGGAGTCAGCAATCAGCCCCAGCATTTT.

This sequence joins TRBV7-9 and TRBJ2-5, with D possibly matching TRBD1 (5 bases). Germline values: CDR1 SEHNR, CDR2 FQNEAQ (reference sequence). The V and J ends lost 11 bases and 5 bases respectively, with 18 bases between them. The CDR3 spans 13 residues. The CDR3 protein is CAGAIWGAETQYF. CDR3 bases: TGTGCCGGAGCAATTTGGGGCGCGGAGACCCAGTACTTC.

This clone turned up a few times. The chain carries TRBV7-9 and TRBJ1-4; D remains unclear. Germline lookup yields CDR1 SEHNR and CDR2 FQNEAQ (reference sequence). V was cut by 8 bases and J by 12 bases, with 13 bases left in between. This CDR3 spans 11 amino acids. The CDR3 DNA is TGTGCCAGCCAACTCCAGGAGGAACTGTTTTTT. It is translated as CASQLQEELFF. Filled out from reference TRBV7-9 and TRBJ1-4, the complete variable domain reads DTGVSQNPRHKITKRGQNVTFRCDPISEHNRLYWYRQTLGQGPEFLTYFQNEAQLEKSRLLSDRFSAERPKGSFSTLEIQRTEQGDSAMYLCASQLQEELFFGSGTQLSVL.

This chain uses TRBV4-3 with TRBJ1-1; tentative D call: TRBD1 (5 bases). This CDR3 region has 13 residues. Between the trimmed V and J ends, which lost 5 bases and 1 base, there was a span of 8 bases. Germline CDR1 is LGHNA and CDR2 is YSLEER. The DNA of the CDR3 is TGCGCCAGCAGCTTAACAGGGAACACTGAAGCTTTCTTT. Translated: CASSLTGNTEAFF.

J is TRBJ2-2 and V is TRBV12-5; 8 bases line up with TRBD1. V lost 1 base and J lost 3; bases outside the gene matches: 4. CDR1 and CDR2 from the germline V gene are LGHNT and FRNRAP. The CDR3 runs 16 residues. The CDR3 DNA reads TGTGCTAGTGGTTTGGGACAGGGGCGATACACCGGGGAGCTGTTTTTT. Protein sequence: CASGLGQGRYTGELFF.

This clone was observed a handful of times. V is TRBV6-1 and J is TRBJ2-3; D is undetermined. Trimming shortened V by 2 bases and J by 2 bases, and 14 bases separated the two germline ends. The CDR3 sequence is 16 residues long. Germline V lookup: CDR1 MNHNS, CDR2 SASEGT. CDR3 in DNA: TGTGCCAGCAGTGAACAGATCCTCTCGTACACAGATACGCAGTATTTT. This encodes CASSEQILSYTDTQYF.

The rearrangement links TRBV2 to TRBJ2-5; D is uncertain. Germline V lookup: CDR1 SNHLY, CDR2 FYNNEI. The CDR3 spans 13 residues. The V end was cut by 2 bases, the J end by 7 bases, with 11 bases between. CDR3 bases: TGTGCCAGCAGTGAACAGGAAATTCGGACCCAGTACTTC. Its translation: CASSEQEIRTQYF.

The V and J genes are TRBV10-3 and TRBJ1-5; D perhaps matches TRBD1 (6 bases). The germline CDR1 and CDR2 sequences are ENHRY and SYGVKD. The CDR3 is 17 residues long. Trimming cost V 3 bases and J 2 bases, with 17 bases left between them. The CDR3 nucleotides read TGTGCCATCAGTGACCCAGTAAGGGGGTCGCGCAATCAGCCCCAGCATTTT. Translated: CAISDPVRGSRNQPQHF.

This chain links TRBV6-5 with TRBJ1-2; TRBD1 matches at 7 bases. The V gene's germline CDR1 is MNHEY and CDR2 SVGAGI. This CDR3 is 15 amino acids long. The ends lost 0 bases at V and 1 base at J; junction bases unmatched: 2. The CDR3 here is CASSYSRDSNYGYTF. CDR3 nucleotide sequence: TGTGCCAGCAGTTACTCCCGGGACAGTAACTATGGCTACACCTTC.

The chain has TRBV11-2 and TRBJ1-1; D may be TRBD1 (5 bases). The CDR3 consists of 13 residues. V was shortened by 2 bases and J by 5 bases, with 9 bases between the two germline ends. Germline V CDR1 and CDR2: SGHAT, FQNNGV. CDR3 in amino acids: CASSLWGGTEAFF. CDR3 DNA: TGTGCCAGCAGCTTATGGGGCGGAACTGAAGCTTTCTTT.

This rearrangement joins TRBV5-6 to TRBJ2-5; 7 bases fit TRBD1. The CDR3 extends over 16 amino acids. The V segment lost 0 bases and the J segment 6 bases; nucleotides outside the gene matches: 11. Germline V gives CDR1 SGHDT, CDR2 YYEEEE. This CDR3 reads CASSLASDRVGKTQYF. The CDR3 bases are TGTGCCAGCAGCTTGGCGTCCGACAGGGTCGGAAAGACCCAGTACTTC.